This is a list of T cell receptor beta chains from one sample in a study of post-analysis software for immune sequencing data. In TCRdb, the PCR reads were re-called with MiXCR into one record per CDR3 protein. Of some 370,000 distinct CDR3 sequences detected, about a third appear once; the ten largest clones hold over 10%. Sequenced input: blood. These receptors were collected from a girl between 5 and 17 years old with multiple sclerosis. Both conserved end residues are part of each CDR3. The D gene is left open where the match is weak. Expanded clones get a size class; other rows say once, few or many, or leave the size out.

len	d_gene	v_gene	j_gene	abundance	CDR3nt	CDR3aa
12	-	TRBV28	TRBJ1-2	-	TGTGCCAGCAATATCGGCCGCTATGGCTACACCTTC	CASNIGRYGYTF
14	-	TRBV6-1	TRBJ2-7	-	TGTGCCAGCAGTGGACAGGTTTCCTTCTACGAGCAGTACTTC	CASSGQVSFYEQYF
14	TRBD1	TRBV6-5	TRBJ1-2	-	TGTGCCAGCAGCCTGAACAGGGGGAAAAATGGCTACACCTTC	CASSLNRGKNGYTF
15	-	TRBV10-3	TRBJ1-1	few	TGTGCCATCAGTGAGCCCTCGGCGAGGGATACTGAAGCTTTCTTT	CAISEPSARDTEAFF
14	-	TRBV7-2	TRBJ2-1	-	TGTGCCAGCAGCCTAACGACAGATTACAATGAGCAGTTCTTC	CASSLTTDYNEQFF
12	-	TRBV10-3	TRBJ1-1	few	TGTGCCATCAGTGCACAGGGCCCTGAAGCTTTCTTT	CAISAQGPEAFF
16	-	TRBV5-1	TRBJ2-2	-	TGCGCCAGCAAGGGTGCAGGGCCGGGTTTCGCCGGGGAGTTGTTTTTT	CASKGAGPGFAGELFF
12	-	TRBV29-1	TRBJ2-7	-	TGCAGCGTTGTGGGTGACTCCTACGAGCAGTACTTC	CSVVGDSYEQYF
16	-	TRBV6-5	TRBJ2-1	few	TGTGCCAGCAGTTACGTGGCCTATTCCGCCTACAATGAGCAGTTCTTC	CASSYVAYSAYNEQFF
14	TRBD1	TRBV20-1	TRBJ1-5	many	TGCAGTGCTATACCGGGACAGGGCGACCAGCCCCAGCATTTT	CSAIPGQGDQPQHF
15	TRBD2	TRBV27	TRBJ2-3	-	TGTGCCAGCAGTGGCGGGACTAGCGGGGGAGATACGCAGTATTTT	CASSGGTSGGDTQYF
13	-	TRBV12-3/TRBV12-4	TRBJ1-1	-	TGTGCCAGCAGTTTAGTCAAGAACACTGAAGCTTTCTTT	CASSLVKNTEAFF
15	TRBD1	TRBV20-1	TRBJ2-5	-	TGCAGTGCTAGAGATTCGGAAAGGGGGCTCGAGACCCAGTACTTC	CSARDSERGLETQYF
13	-	TRBV12-3/TRBV12-4	TRBJ2-7	-	TGTGCCAGCACCGGAGGGGCCATTTACGAGCAGTACTTC	CASTGGAIYEQYF
15	TRBD2	TRBV24-1	TRBJ2-5	few	TGTGCCACCAGCGGGACTAGCGGGGCACGGGAGACCCAGTACTTC	CATSGTSGARETQYF
13	TRBD1	TRBV20-1	TRBJ1-2	few	TGCAGTGCTAGTAGGCCAGGGGGCTATGGCTACACCTTC	CSASRPGGYGYTF
14	-	TRBV27	TRBJ1-1	-	TGTGCCAGCAGTCCGAGCCGGTTGAACACTGAAGCTTTCTTT	CASSPSRLNTEAFF
15	TRBD2	TRBV29-1	TRBJ2-2	-	TGCAGCGCGACTAGCGGGGATCCGAACACCGGGGAGCTGTTTTTT	CSATSGDPNTGELFF
14	-	TRBV5-5	TRBJ2-7	few	TGTGCCAGCATCAAACCGGGTCTTTCCTACGAGCAGTACTTC	CASIKPGLSYEQYF